Sequencing of this T cell receptor (beta chain) was carried out in a study of blood T cell repertoires in COVID-19. Study background: Both acute and convalescent COVID-19 samples were obtained from the United States, Italy and Spain. T cells, B-cell-depleted T cells, or PBMCs provided the cDNA or gDNA that served as material.

From germline, CDR1 is SGHNT and CDR2 YENEEA. This CDR3 region has 15 residues. The germline V and J ends were trimmed by 4 bases and 7 bases, with 17 bases remaining between them. TCRdb keeps only in-frame clones here, not all; method: immunoSEQ multiplex PCR. The table includes roughly 180,000 clones, roughly 84% detected once. Participants' reported clinical history set cohort assignment. Cohort 3 recovered donors had two negative PCRs, clearance, or symptom resolution. The chain links TRBV11-3 to TRBJ1-5; D perhaps matches TRBD1 (6 bases). This receptor was obtained from a woman in her sixties who had recovered from COVID-19. The sequenced sample was PBMCs or T cells enriched from blood (not recorded which). CDR3 protein: CASSSIARGLQPQHF. The CDR3 DNA reads TGTGCCAGCAGCTCTATAGCCAGGGGTCTACAGCCCCAGCATTTT.